Detailed here is one T cell receptor (beta chain). Sequencing used immunoSEQ multiplex PCR; TCRdb keeps in-frame clones, though not all of them. This table has around 1.1 million clones, roughly 77% appearing once. These data are taken from a study of shared clonotypes between healthy human individuals. The CDR3 is 11 residues long. Germline lookup yields CDR1 MDHEN and CDR2 SYDVKM. The V gene lost 4 bases and the J gene lost 7 bases, with 7 bases spanning the gap. Sequenced input: memory CD4+ T cells from PBMCs. The subset was: CD45RA-negative fraction. The receptor's source is a man younger than 30 in good health. Some clones in this sample may be carry-over from other donors' samples. V is TRBV28 and J is TRBJ1-2; the D is unclear. The CDR3 region has the DNA TGTGCCAGCAGTTGGATACTTGGCTACACCTTC. This translates into CASSWILGYTF.